These T cell receptor beta chains were read from a single sample in a study of cytomegalovirus exposure and HLA in healthy donors. Produced via immunoSEQ multiplex PCR; TCRdb's table is partial and in-frame only. The data show 110,000 or so clones, 83% seen once. The source material was PBMCs. The source of these receptors is a man younger than 35 in good health and CMV-seronegative. CDR3s include the opening cysteine and the closing phenylalanine or tryptophan. A D gene is named only where the DNA matches it firmly. Clone size is given for some rows only: seen once, a few or many times, or a class if the clone is expanded.

CDR3 length	J gene	D gene	V gene	clone size	CDR3 protein	CDR3 DNA
15	TRBJ2-2	TRBD1	TRBV4-3	-	CASSQAGQGAGELFF	TGCGCCAGCAGCCAAGCCGGACAGGGAGCCGGGGAGCTGTTTTTT
16	TRBJ2-3	TRBD2	TRBV7-2	-	CASRRSGRAVTDTQYF	TGTGCCAGCAGAAGGAGCGGGAGGGCCGTCACAGATACGCAGTATTTT
19	TRBJ2-1	TRBD2	TRBV5-1	-	CASSPWRLAVGEGDNEQFF	TGCGCCAGCAGCCCCTGGCGGCTAGCGGTAGGAGAGGGAGACAATGAGCAGTTCTTC
17	TRBJ2-2	-	TRBV28	once	CASSHRQKKWNTGELFF	TGTGCCAGCAGTCATCGACAGAAAAAGTGGAACACCGGGGAGCTGTTTTTT
13	TRBJ2-7	TRBD1	TRBV7-2	-	CASSGDRPREQYF	TGTGCCAGCAGCGGGGACAGGCCACGCGAGCAGTACTTC
17	TRBJ1-2	TRBD1	TRBV4-3	few	CASSQDYRGTGSYGYTF	TGCGCCAGCAGCCAAGATTATCGAGGGACAGGGTCCTATGGCTACACCTTC
15	TRBJ2-7	TRBD1	TRBV4-1	-	CASSPGQGLSYEQYF	TGCGCCAGCAGCCCGGGACAGGGGCTCTCCTACGAGCAGTACTTC
18	TRBJ2-6	-	TRBV19	-	CASSMFTGTSAGANVLTF	TGTGCCAGTAGTATGTTTACAGGGACCTCAGCTGGGGCCAACGTCCTGACTTTC
19	TRBJ1-1	-	TRBV5-1	-	CASSLRRAGASTMNTEAFF	TGCGCCAGCAGCCTCCGACGGGCAGGGGCTTCGACAATGAACACTGAAGCTTTCTTT
11	TRBJ1-1	-	TRBV20-1	-	CSARGEGEAFF	TGCAGTGCTAGAGGAGAGGGTGAAGCTTTCTTT
16	TRBJ2-3	TRBD2	TRBV5-1	-	CASANGGGPSTDTQYF	TGCGCCAGCGCCAACGGGGGAGGGCCCTCCACAGATACGCAGTATTTT
15	TRBJ2-1	TRBD1	TRBV5-1	-	CASSLGQGGGNEQFF	TGCGCCAGCAGCCTGGGACAGGGCGGCGGCAATGAGCAGTTCTTC
16	TRBJ2-3	TRBD1	TRBV30	-	CAWSVLGTGFTDTQYF	TGTGCCTGGAGTGTACTGGGGACAGGGTTCACAGATACGCAGTATTTT
13	TRBJ2-7	-	TRBV2	-	CANPWGVRDEQYF	TGTGCCAACCCCTGGGGGGTGAGGGACGAGCAGTACTTC
15	TRBJ1-5	-	TRBV18	few	CASSLGRTSNQPQHF	TGTGCCAGCTCACTTGGGAGGACCAGCAATCAGCCCCAGCATTTT
16	TRBJ2-1	-	TRBV7-6	few	CASSLEPAEMYNEQFF	TGTGCCAGCAGCTTAGAGCCAGCGGAGATGTACAATGAGCAGTTCTTC
14	TRBJ2-7	TRBD1	TRBV28	-	CASSFHRGSYEQYF	TGTGCCAGCAGTTTTCACAGGGGGTCCTACGAGCAGTACTTC
13	TRBJ2-1	TRBD1	TRBV28	-	CASSQGQYNEQFF	TGTGCCAGCAGCCAGGGACAGTACAATGAGCAGTTCTTC
17	TRBJ2-7	-	TRBV11-2	-	CASSSRAGTKSSYEQYF	TGTGCCAGCAGCTCGAGGGCGGGGACGAAGAGCTCCTACGAGCAGTACTTC
14	TRBJ2-7	TRBD2	TRBV9	once	CASSLSGTSYEQYF	TGTGCCAGCAGTCTTAGCGGGACCTCCTACGAGCAGTACTTC
13	TRBJ2-5	-	TRBV7-9	-	CASSYRQEETQYF	TGTGCCAGCAGCTATAGACAGGAGGAGACCCAGTACTTC
16	TRBJ2-7	-	TRBV7-9	-	CASSHDGVARGYEQYF	TGTGCCAGCAGCCATGATGGGGTAGCCAGGGGCTACGAGCAGTACTTC
16	TRBJ2-2	-	TRBV7-3	-	CASSLLTGIDTGELFF	TGTGCCAGCAGCTTACTAACGGGAATCGACACCGGGGAGCTGTTTTTT
13	TRBJ2-7	-	TRBV27	-	CASSLALSYEQYF	TGTGCCAGCAGTTTGGCATTATCCTACGAGCAGTACTTC
15	TRBJ2-1	-	TRBV27	-	CASSRTGTVNNEQFF	TGTGCCAGCAGTCGCACCGGGACTGTTAACAATGAGCAGTTCTTC
14	TRBJ2-5	-	TRBV6-1	-	CASSEVAGRETQYF	TGTGCCAGCAGTGAAGTCGCGGGACGAGAGACCCAGTACTTC
15	TRBJ2-2	TRBD2	TRBV19	-	CASNPSGRAFGELFF	TGTGCCAGTAACCCTAGCGGGAGGGCGTTCGGGGAGCTGTTTTTT
11	TRBJ2-7	-	TRBV10-3	-	CATATGDEQYF	TGTGCCACGGCAACGGGGGACGAGCAGTACTTC
11	TRBJ2-7	TRBD1	TRBV19	-	CASGTGLEQYF	TGTGCCAGTGGGACAGGCCTCGAGCAGTACTTC
12	TRBJ2-1	-	TRBV4-3	-	CASSQSGNEQFF	TGCGCCAGCAGCCAATCGGGGAATGAGCAGTTCTTC
16	TRBJ2-3	TRBD2	TRBV7-3	-	CASSLTGTSGRDTQYF	TGTGCCAGCAGCTTGACCGGGACTAGCGGGCGAGATACGCAGTATTTT
15	TRBJ2-3	TRBD2	TRBV11-2	-	CASSVQTSGRDTQYF	TGTGCCAGCAGCGTACAGACTAGCGGGAGGGATACGCAGTATTTT
17	TRBJ2-1	TRBD2	TRBV11-2	-	CASSLVYGGSSDNEQFF	TGTGCCAGCAGCTTAGTGTACGGCGGGAGCAGCGACAATGAGCAGTTCTTC
16	TRBJ2-1	-	TRBV25-1	once	CASSFNPGEPSSEQFF	TGTGCCAGCAGTTTCAACCCAGGGGAACCGTCTAGTGAGCAGTTCTTC
13	TRBJ2-7	-	TRBV5-4	-	CASSPDRTYEQYF	TGTGCCAGCAGCCCTGACAGAACCTACGAGCAGTACTTC
13	TRBJ2-1	-	TRBV4-3	-	CASSQEVENEQFF	TGCGCCAGCAGCCAAGAGGTAGAGAATGAGCAGTTCTTC
16	TRBJ1-2	TRBD1	TRBV6-5	-	CASSYGTGTVLYGYTF	TGTGCCAGCAGTTACGGTACCGGGACAGTGTTATATGGCTACACCTTC
15	TRBJ1-1	-	TRBV10-3	few	CAISESDKANTEAFF	TGTGCCATCAGTGAGTCGGACAAGGCGAACACTGAAGCTTTCTTT
16	TRBJ2-1	TRBD2	TRBV5-1	-	CASSPYSGRADGEQFF	TGCGCCAGCAGCCCTTATAGCGGGAGAGCGGATGGTGAGCAGTTCTTC
14	TRBJ1-2	-	TRBV27	-	CASRFTGTFYGYTF	TGTGCCAGCAGATTTACCGGGACTTTCTATGGCTACACCTTC
16	TRBJ2-2	TRBD1	TRBV4-1	-	CASSQVHRGRTGELFF	TGCGCCAGCAGCCAAGTTCACAGGGGGCGGACCGGGGAGCTGTTTTTT
16	TRBJ2-7	TRBD1	TRBV6-5	-	CASSYDRDRSSYEQYF	TGTGCCAGCAGTTACGATAGGGACAGGAGCTCCTACGAGCAGTACTTC
14	TRBJ2-5	-	TRBV7-9	-	CASSLARLRETQYF	TGTGCCAGCAGCTTAGCGCGTCTGCGGGAGACCCAGTACTTC
17	TRBJ2-2	TRBD2	TRBV11-2	-	CASSPPGASGGHRELFF	TGTGCCAGCAGCCCACCCGGGGCTAGCGGAGGCCACCGGGAGCTGTTTTTT
18	TRBJ2-6	-	TRBV7-9	once	CASSLPRVPLGGANVLTF	TGTGCCAGCAGCCTACCCAGGGTCCCGTTGGGTGGGGCCAACGTCCTGACTTTC
13	TRBJ2-1	TRBD2	TRBV7-3	-	CASSSGRPNEQFF	TGTGCCAGCAGTAGCGGGAGGCCCAATGAGCAGTTCTTC
15	TRBJ1-1	-	TRBV6-6	-	CASSYAEGSGSEAFF	TGTGCCAGCAGTTATGCGGAGGGATCTGGCTCTGAAGCTTTCTTT
15	TRBJ2-5	-	TRBV4-2	-	CASSQDSKGPETQYF	TGTGCCAGCAGCCAAGATTCTAAGGGGCCAGAGACCCAGTACTTC
12	TRBJ1-1	-	TRBV5-4	medium-sized	CASSLVGSEAFF	TGTGCCAGCAGCTTGGTCGGGAGTGAAGCTTTCTTT
13	TRBJ2-7	TRBD1	TRBV6-1	-	CASRQGGMYEQYF	TGTGCCAGCAGACAGGGGGGCATGTACGAGCAGTACTTC
15	TRBJ1-1	-	TRBV18	-	CASSPSPQVNTEAFF	TGTGCCAGCTCACCCTCGCCTCAGGTTAACACTGAAGCTTTCTTT
15	TRBJ1-2	TRBD1	TRBV6-5	-	CASSTGTGSNYGYTF	TGTGCCAGCAGTACCGGGACAGGGTCAAACTATGGCTACACCTTC
13	TRBJ2-7	-	TRBV7-2	few	CASSSLPAYEQYF	TGTGCCAGCAGCTCCCTTCCAGCCTACGAGCAGTACTTC
14	TRBJ2-7	-	TRBV5-1	-	CASSLQGGPNEQYF	TGCGCCAGCAGCTTACAGGGTGGTCCTAACGAGCAGTACTTC
15	TRBJ2-2	-	TRBV9	-	CASSGVGGATGELFF	TGTGCCAGCAGCGGAGTAGGGGGGGCCACCGGGGAGCTGTTTTTT